These 11 T cell receptor beta chains came from one sample sequenced in a study of blood T cell repertoires in COVID-19. Sequencing was performed with immunoSEQ multiplex PCR; in TCRdb, only in-frame clones are kept and a portion is missing. The sample shows 110,000 or so clones, around 85% of them seen only once. Sequences were obtained from peripheral blood. The receptors originated from a woman aged 55-70 years with COVID-19, enrolled during active disease.

The rearrangement uses TRBV5-5 and TRBJ1-4; 7 positions match TRBD1. The CDR3 totals 16 residues. With V trimmed by 0 bases and J by 2 bases, 4 bases remained unmatched. The V gene's germline CDR1 is SGHKS and CDR2 YYEKEE (reference sequence). CDR3 region: CASSLDRGGTNEKLFF. CDR3 nucleotide sequence: TGTGCCAGCAGCTTGGACAGGGGAGGTACTAATGAAAAACTGTTTTTT.

The V gene is TRBV19, the J gene TRBJ1-1; D call uncertain. Between the trimmed V and J ends, which lost 7 bases and 1 base, there was a span of 10 bases. Germline assignment: CDR1 LNHDA and CDR2 SQIVND (reference sequence). The CDR3 covers 13 residues. The CDR3 bases are TGTGCCAGTAATAATCGGGGGAACACTGAAGCTTTCTTT. This translates into CASNNRGNTEAFF.

The V and J genes are TRBV7-3 and TRBJ2-3; possibly TRBD2 for D (6 bases). V was cut by 5 bases and J by 6 bases, with 9 bases left in between. CDR1 is SGHTA, CDR2 FQGTGA, per germline. CDR3 length: 12 amino acids. CDR3 coding DNA: TGTGCCAGCAGCCAAGGGAGGGATACGCAGTATTTT. Translating it yields CASSQGRDTQYF. Full variable domain (remainder filled in from reference TRBV7-3 and TRBJ2-3): GAGVSQTPSNKVTEKGKYVELRCDPISGHTALYWYRQSLGQGPEFLIYFQGTGAADDSGLPNDRFFAVRPEGSVSTLKIQRTERGDSAVYLCASSQGRDTQYFGPGTRLTVL.

This chain links TRBV7-8 with TRBJ2-3; perhaps TRBD1 as D (6 bases). V lost 1 base and J 5 bases, leaving 16 bases between the germline ends. The CDR3 runs to 16 residues. The V gene's germline CDR1 is SGHVS and CDR2 FQNEAQ. The CDR3 DNA follows: TGTGCCAGCAGCTTAGGGCAGGGGAGACGAGGAGATACGCAGTATTTT. Protein product: CASSLGQGRRGDTQYF.

The chain joins TRBV9 to TRBJ2-5; 11 bases are a match to TRBD2. After removal of 0 bases from V and 2 bases from J, the junction contained 6 bases not matched to a gene. This CDR3 comprises 17 residues. CDR1 is SGDLS and CDR2 is YYNGEE in the germline V gene. The DNA for the CDR3 is TGTGCCAGCAGCGTAGCTCCTGTAGCGGGGGGGCAAGAGACCCAGTACTTC. It translates to CASSVAPVAGGQETQYF.

V usage is TRBV7-2 and J usage is TRBJ2-1, with 9 nucleotides matching TRBD2. Germline-derived CDR1 and CDR2 are SGHTA and FQGNSA. The CDR3 sequence is 16 residues long. Germline trimming cut 5 bases from V and 6 bases from J; bases unmatched to any gene: 11. The CDR3 sequence is CASSGGGAGGLNEQFF. The CDR3 DNA is TGTGCCAGCAGCGGCGGGGGAGCGGGGGGCCTCAATGAGCAGTTCTTC.

The chain links TRBV9 to TRBJ2-7; 11 bases map to TRBD1. CDR1 is SGDLS, CDR2 YYNGEE, per germline. This CDR3 contains 15 residues. Losses at the gene ends were 4 bases for V and 3 bases for J; bases not matched to a gene: 6. The CDR3 sequence is CASSPTGQGDYEQYF. The CDR3 region has the DNA TGTGCCAGCAGCCCGACGGGACAGGGGGACTACGAGCAGTACTTC. Filled out from reference TRBV9 and TRBJ2-7, the complete variable domain reads DSGVTQTPKHLITATGQRVTLRCSPRSGDLSVYWYQQSLDQGLQFLIQYYNGEERAKGNILERFSAQQFPDLHSELNLSSLELGDSALYFCASSPTGQGDYEQYFGPGTRLTVT.

The chain employs TRBV6-5 and TRBJ2-7; TRBD2 agrees at 12 bases. Per the germline V gene, CDR1 is MNHEY and CDR2 is SVGAGI. The CDR3 sequence is 13 residues long. V shed 10 bases, J shed 6 bases, and the junction held 7 bases outside the gene matches. DNA for the CDR3: TGTGCCACTTTCTCTAGCGGGGGGGCCGAGCAGTACTTC. This gives the protein CATFSSGGAEQYF.

This chain joins TRBV11-2 and TRBJ1-2, with D perhaps TRBD1 (5 bases). V shed 2 bases and J shed 4 bases, with 11 bases lying between them. CDR1 SGHAT and CDR2 FQNNGV come from the germline V gene. This CDR3 has 14 amino acids. CDR3 residues: CASSLSAGIYGYTF. Written as DNA, the CDR3 is TGTGCCAGCAGCTTATCCGCAGGGATCTATGGCTACACCTTC.

This chain joins TRBV3-1 (or the pseudogene TRBV3-2) and TRBJ2-2; 11 nucleotides align to TRBD2. Unmatched junction bases numbered 1, after V lost 6 bases and J lost 4 bases. The CDR3 runs 14 residues. Per germline, CDR1 LGHDT and CDR2 YNNKEL (reference sequence). This CDR3 is CASRTSGGTGELFF. In nucleotides, the CDR3 is TGTGCCAGCAGAACTAGCGGGGGCACCGGGGAGCTGTTTTTT.

The J gene is TRBJ2-1, the V gene TRBV5-1; 13 bases are shared with TRBD2. Germline values: CDR1 SGHRS, CDR2 YFSETQ. V lost 4 bases, J lost 5 bases, and 9 bases stayed unmatched. This CDR3 contains 17 residues. The CDR3 is CASSPTSGGAQDNEQFF. The CDR3 coding sequence is TGCGCCAGCAGCCCAACTAGCGGGGGGGCCCAAGACAATGAGCAGTTCTTC.